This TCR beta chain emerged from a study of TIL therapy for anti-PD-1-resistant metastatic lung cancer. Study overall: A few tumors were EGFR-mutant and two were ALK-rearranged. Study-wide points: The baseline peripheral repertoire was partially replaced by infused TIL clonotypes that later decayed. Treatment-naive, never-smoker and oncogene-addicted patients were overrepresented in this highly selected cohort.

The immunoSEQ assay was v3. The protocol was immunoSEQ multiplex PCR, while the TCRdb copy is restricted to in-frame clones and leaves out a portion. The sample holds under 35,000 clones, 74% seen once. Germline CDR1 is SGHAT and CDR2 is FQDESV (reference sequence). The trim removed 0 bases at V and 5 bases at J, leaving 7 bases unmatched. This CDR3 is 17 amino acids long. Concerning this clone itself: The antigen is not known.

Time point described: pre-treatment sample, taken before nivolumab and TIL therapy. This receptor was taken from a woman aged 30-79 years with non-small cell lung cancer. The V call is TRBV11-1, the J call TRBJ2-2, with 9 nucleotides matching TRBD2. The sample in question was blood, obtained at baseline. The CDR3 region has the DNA TGTGCCAGCAGCTTAGCTATAGCGGGAGCTTATACCGGGGAGCTGTTTTTT. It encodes CASSLAIAGAYTGELFF. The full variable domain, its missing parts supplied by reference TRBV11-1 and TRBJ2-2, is EAEVAQSPRYKITEKSQAVAFWCDPISGHATLYWYRQILGQGPELLVQFQDESVVDDSQLPKDRFSAERLKGVDSTLKIQPAELGDSAMYLCASSLAIAGAYTGELFFGEGSRLTVL.